This TCR beta chain was documented in a study of vaccination effects on CD4 cells after COVID-19. Study-wide background: Sample provision by two convalescent patients occurred 16 days and one week before vaccination.

The CDR3 covers 15 residues. V shed 0 bases and J shed 4 bases, with 12 bases lying between them. From germline, CDR1 is LGHNA and CDR2 YNFKEQ. On this clone: What it recognizes is unknown.

In the ViraFEST assay, antigen-specific CD4+ clonotypes were identified by expansion after peptide-pool stimulation. Following an approximately 11-day culture, CD4+ T cells were purified. The person was diagnosed with PCR-confirmed SARS-CoV-2 infection between March and December 2020. Two million PBMC per well received 9 to 10 IU/ml IL-2 and around 11 ug/ml peptides in culture. Cells in the negative control culture received an HIV-1 Nef peptide pool. The authors replaced half the medium with IL-2 medium on days 3 and 7. Sequencing was performed with immunoSEQ multiplex PCR; in TCRdb, only in-frame clones are kept and a portion is missing. The data show about 70,000 clones, with over 60% seen just once and over 4.5% held by the top ten.

The source material was CD4+ T cells from PBMCs cultured with HIV peptides, sampled before COVID-19 vaccination. Subset noted: HIV-1 Nef peptide pool negative control/reference culture. This clonotype originated in a human donor who had a prior SARS-CoV-2 infection. J is TRBJ1-2 and V is TRBV4-2, with D possibly TRBD1 on 6 matching bases. This chain's CDR3 is CASSQEYGGAYGYTF. In DNA form, the CDR3 reads TGTGCCAGCAGCCAAGAGTACGGGGGCGCCTATGGCTACACCTTC.